One T cell receptor (beta chain) is described in this entry. The antigen is not known. The data are from a study of T cell repertoires in cytomegalovirus infection. Across the study: Both CMV infection and a matching HLA type were indicated by public TCR beta signatures. The study's findings and limits: CMV-specific TCR beta clonotypes restricted by HLA-C were the ones dominating the ex vivo response.

Trimming at V came to 4 bases and at J to 7 bases, leaving 7 bases not matched to a gene. From germline, CDR1 is SQVTM and CDR2 ANQGSEA. The CDR3 is made up of 14 amino acids. From the reads, TCRdb called clonotypes with MiXCR, one entry per CDR3 protein. In the table there are 300,000 to 450,000 distinct CDR3 sequences, less than 20% of which are singletons. This sequence joins TRBV29-1 and TRBJ2-3; 11 bases agree with TRBD2. This receptor was obtained from a human donor in good health (CMV status not recorded). Some clones in this sample may be carry-over from other donors' samples. Sequencing was performed on PBMCs. The CDR3: CSVGWASGRNTQYF. Written as DNA, the CDR3 is TGCAGCGTTGGATGGGCTAGCGGGAGGAATACGCAGTATTTT.